This entry lists 12 T cell receptor beta chains sequenced from one sample in a study of cytomegalovirus exposure and HLA in healthy donors (dated by TCRdb to between 2016 and 2019). The receptor library was made with the immunoSEQ multiplex PCR assay. For the multiplex PCR, a mixture combining 60 forward primers for TCR Vbeta segments and 13 reverse primers for TCR Jbeta segments was used. In TCRdb, the immuneACCESS table is reduced to in-frame sequences with V and J assigned. These tables do not hold every clone; where another copy was compared, an unresolved V gene accounts for under half, and the others remain unexplained. The sample data list 120,000 or so clones, and roughly 82% of these were observed just once. The ten largest clones take up approximately 11% of the sample. Sequencing was done on a sample of PBMCs. The receptors were sampled from a male donor in good health and CMV-seropositive.

This clone came up once. V and J are TRBV2 and TRBJ2-3, with 13 bases lining up with TRBD2. V shed 6 bases and J 2 bases; nucleotides not matched to a gene: 5. Germline values: CDR1 SNHLY, CDR2 FYNNEI. The length of the CDR3 is 16 residues. The CDR3 DNA reads TGTGCCAGCAGCTCCGGGACTAGCGGGAACACAGATACGCAGTATTTT. Amino acids: CASSSGTSGNTDTQYF.

The chain uses TRBV6-4 and TRBJ2-1, with TRBD1 matching 8 bases. The CDR3 length is 16 residues. The trim removed 5 bases at V and 7 bases at J, leaving 13 bases unmatched. Germline CDR1 and CDR2: MRHNA and SNTAGT. The CDR3 DNA sequence: TGTGCCAGCAGTAGAAGACAGGGGCAATCCACAAATGAGCAGTTCTTC. Translated, it gives CASSRRQGQSTNEQFF.

V is TRBV28 and J is TRBJ1-4, with D tentatively TRBD1 (5 bases). With 5 bases removed from V and 5 bases from J, the gap between germline ends came to 12 bases. Germline CDR1 reads MDHEN; CDR2 reads SYDVKM. The CDR3 consists of 14 residues. The CDR3 loop reads CASSIGGGNEKLFF. CDR3 sequence (DNA): TGTGCCAGCAGTATTGGCGGGGGAAATGAAAAACTGTTTTTT.

Comment on this clone: A junction boundary mismatches the germline segment, possibly from a read error. The rearrangement joins TRBV5-5 to TRBJ1-2; unclear D gene. The CDR3 sequence is 13 residues long. The germline V gene has CDR1 SGHKS and CDR2 YYEKEE (reference sequence). CDR3 nucleotides: TGTGCCAGCAGCGCTGCGGGTAACTATGGCTGCACCTTC. It encodes CASSAAGNYGCTF. The full variable domain, completed using reference TRBV5-5 and TRBJ1-2, is DAGVTQSPTHLIKTRGQQVTLRCSPISGHKSVSWYQQVLGQGPQFIFQYYEKEERGRGNFPDRFSARQFPNYSSELNVNALLLGDSALYLCASSAAGNYGCTFGSGTRLTVV.

This clone was counted a single time. As DNA, the CDR3 is TGTGCCAGCAGCACCGAACAGGGGAATGGCTACACCTTC. It encodes CASSTEQGNGYTF. The chain carries TRBV9 and TRBJ1-2; TRBD1 matches at 7 bases. The germline V gene encodes CDR1 SGDLS and CDR2 YYNGEE. There are 13 residues in the CDR3. Trimming cost V 4 bases and J 6 bases; bases outside gene matches: 6.

This rearrangement joins TRBV25-1 to TRBJ1-5; D perhaps matches TRBD1 (6 bases). Germline CDR1 is MGHDK and CDR2 is SYGVNS. The germline V and J ends were trimmed by 4 bases and 16 bases, with 20 bases remaining between them. This CDR3 has 13 residues. CDR3: CASSGGPGDVPHF. The CDR3 region has the DNA TGTGCCAGCAGTGGAGGGCCAGGGGATGTCCCTCATTTT. Using reference TRBV25-1 and TRBJ1-5 for the parts outside the CDR3, the full variable domain is EADIYQTPRYLVIGTGKKITLECSQTMGHDKMYWYQQDPGMELHLIHYSYGVNSTEKGDLSSESTVSRIRTEHFPLTLESARPSHTSQYLCASSGGPGDVPHFGDGTRLSIL.

The rearrangement uses TRBV30 and TRBJ1-6, with 9 bases that match TRBD1. J lost 10 bases, V lost 2 bases, and 9 bases had no gene match. The length of the CDR3 is 15 residues. Per germline, CDR1 GTSNPN and CDR2 SVGIG (reference sequence). The CDR3 region is CAWSFRTGVGSPLHF. In DNA, the CDR3 is TGTGCCTGGAGTTTTAGGACAGGGGTTGGCTCACCCCTCCACTTT.

The V and J genes are TRBV4-3 and TRBJ2-7; 8 nucleotides match TRBD2. There are 16 residues in the CDR3. After removal of 0 bases from V and 3 bases from J, the junction contained 7 bases not matched to a gene. Per the germline V gene, CDR1 is LGHNA and CDR2 is YSLEER. The CDR3 reads CASSQDRGRPVYEQYF. The CDR3 nucleotides read TGCGCCAGCAGCCAAGATCGCGGGAGGCCCGTCTACGAGCAGTACTTC.

V usage is TRBV30 and J usage is TRBJ1-2; unclear D gene. CDR3 size: 12 residues. The ends were cut back, 2 bases at V and 8 bases at J, with 12 bases in the middle. Germline V gene data show CDR1 as GTSNPN and CDR2 as SVGIG (reference sequence). CDR3 amino acids: CAWSTTQRGYTF. CDR3 coding DNA: TGTGCCTGGAGTACGACCCAGCGGGGCTACACCTTC.

The V gene is TRBV6-6, the J gene TRBJ1-5, with D possibly matching TRBD1 (5 bases). Trimming removed 6 bases from V and 3 bases from J, with 12 bases in between. The CDR3 is 14 amino acids. CDR1 and CDR2 (germline): MNHNY, SVGAGI (reference sequence). The CDR3: CASSLWGYNQPQHF. CDR3 sequence (DNA): TGTGCCAGCAGCCTATGGGGCTACAATCAGCCCCAGCATTTT.

This clone was observed a few times. Other DNA sequences of this sample code for an identical CDR3. V is TRBV28 and J is TRBJ2-7; the match to TRBD2 covers 7 bases. V shed 3 bases, J shed 4 bases, and the junction held 0 bases outside the gene matches. The CDR3 totals 12 residues. Germline V gene lookup returns CDR1 MDHEN and CDR2 SYDVKM. CDR3 DNA: TGTGCCAGCAGTTTGGGAGGGTACGAGCAGTACTTC. Translated: CASSLGGYEQYF.

The chain combines TRBV7-2 with TRBJ2-5; TRBD2 aligns across 10 bases. Germline V lookup: CDR1 SGHTA, CDR2 FQGNSA. V lost 7 bases and J lost 1; bases outside the gene matches: 9. This CDR3 contains 16 residues. This CDR3 reads CASTFYRLAGQETQYF. Written as DNA, the CDR3 is TGTGCCAGCACCTTCTATAGACTAGCGGGCCAAGAGACCCAGTACTTC.